Shown below are 18 T cell receptor beta chains from a single sample sequenced in a study of cytomegalovirus exposure and HLA in healthy donors. The PCR made use of 60 Vbeta and 13 Jbeta primers. Using immunoSEQ multiplex PCR, the repertoire was profiled, and TCRdb retains in-frame clones only, with some absent. Of tens of thousands of clones listed, 70% to 75% were seen once; the top ten hold roughly 6.7%. The specimen sequenced was PBMCs. These receptors were taken from a man aged 25-45 years in good health and CMV-seronegative.

V is TRBV13 and J is TRBJ1-2; TRBD1 matches at 11 bases. CDR1 is PRHDT and CDR2 is FYEKMQ in the germline V gene (reference sequence). This CDR3 is 16 amino acids long. The ends lost 5 bases at V and 3 bases at J; junction bases unmatched: 8. CDR3 amino acids: CASSASPGQGDYGYTF. DNA for the CDR3: TGTGCCAGCAGCGCCTCCCCGGGACAGGGGGACTATGGCTACACCTTC.

This rearrangement joins TRBV27 to TRBJ2-7, with D possibly matching TRBD2 (6 bases). Germline V gene sequence: CDR1 MNHEY, CDR2 SMNVEV (reference sequence). Trimming left V 7 bases short and J 0 bases short, with 16 bases between. The CDR3 totals 15 residues. CDR3 nucleotide sequence: TGTGCCAGCAAGCTCGATGCGGGAAACTCCTACGAGCAGTACTTC. Residues: CASKLDAGNSYEQYF.

The V gene is TRBV12-2, the J gene TRBJ2-2; the table names TRBD2, a call not compared with the DNA. TRBV12-2 constitutes a pseudogene. The CDR3 sequence is 14 residues long. The CDR3 region is CASRLVQAPGELFF. CDR3 DNA: TGTGCAAGTCGCTTAGTTCAAGCGCCCGGGGAGCTGTTTTTT.

This chain links TRBV6-4 with TRBJ2-1; 10 bases match TRBD1. This CDR3 region has 15 residues. Germline V gene sequence: CDR1 MRHNA, CDR2 SNTAGT. V shed 3 bases and J 14 bases; nucleotides not matched to a gene: 13. CDR3 bases: TGTGCCAGCAGTGATTCTGGGACAGGGGCCGTTGGGAAGTTCTTC. It encodes CASSDSGTGAVGKFF.

The rearrangement uses TRBV19 and TRBJ1-1, with 10 bases lining up with TRBD1. This CDR3 has 13 residues. J was trimmed by 6 bases and V by 7 bases; bases with no gene match: 5. Germline-derived CDR1 and CDR2 are LNHDA and SQIVND (reference sequence). CDR3 sequence (DNA): TGTGCCAGTATCAGGACAGGGGGTTCTGAAGCTTTCTTT. It encodes CASIRTGGSEAFF.

The chain employs TRBV7-9 and TRBJ2-7; D perhaps matches TRBD1 (6 bases). The V end lost 5 bases, the J end lost 3 bases, and 14 bases lay between the germline ends. Germline V gene data show CDR1 as SEHNR and CDR2 as FQNEAQ (reference sequence). This CDR3 has 14 amino acids. The CDR3 protein is CASSTTGYLYEQYF. The CDR3 nucleotides are TGTGCCAGCAGCACCACAGGGTACCTCTACGAGCAGTACTTC.

The CDR3 bases are TGTGCCAGCAGCGTCAGGGGGTTCAACGAGCAGTACTTC. Amino acid sequence: CASSVRGFNEQYF. The chain carries TRBV6-5 and TRBJ2-7; TRBD1 matches 7 bases. The germline CDR1 and CDR2 sequences are MNHEY and SVGAGI. J gave up 5 bases and V 6 bases, and 7 bases lay outside the gene matches. This CDR3 region has 13 residues.

The V and J genes are TRBV7-6 and TRBJ2-1, with TRBD2 matching over 13 bases. Trimming at V came to 5 bases and at J to 4 bases, leaving 5 bases not matched to a gene. Germline CDR1 reads SGHVS; CDR2 reads FNYEAQ. The CDR3 loop spans 16 amino acids. In DNA form, the CDR3 reads TGTGCCAGCAGCCCGACTAGCGGGGGGACATACAATGAGCAGTTCTTC. Its translation: CASSPTSGGTYNEQFF.

This clone appeared a few times. V usage is TRBV5-1 and J usage is TRBJ1-2; 12 bases align to TRBD1. CDR1 is SGHRS and CDR2 is YFSETQ in the germline V gene. Unmatched junction bases numbered 2, after V lost 3 bases and J lost 5 bases. The CDR3 contains 14 residues. The DNA of the CDR3 is TGCGCCAGCAGCTCGGGACAGGGGGCGTATGGCTACACCTTC. Amino acid sequence: CASSSGQGAYGYTF.

The chain couples TRBV4-1 to TRBJ2-5; maybe TRBD1 (8 bases). CDR3 size: 21 residues. Germline CDR1 reads MGHRA; CDR2 reads YSYEKL. The V and J ends lost 5 bases and 3 bases respectively, with 34 bases between them. CDR3 sequence: CASSGRQGLWVGGDLKETQYF. The CDR3 region has the DNA TGCGCCAGCAGCGGGCGACAGGGGCTTTGGGTAGGGGGGGACCTAAAAGAGACCCAGTACTTC.

The chain recombines TRBV5-8 with TRBJ2-7; perhaps TRBD1 as D (6 bases). The germline V and J ends were trimmed by 4 bases and 2 bases, with 16 bases remaining between them. CDR3 length: 15 amino acids. In germline, CDR1 is SGHTS, CDR2 YDEGEE. The CDR3 nucleotides are TGTGCCAGCAGCCTGGACGGGACATATGCCTACGAGCAGTACTTC. This encodes CASSLDGTYAYEQYF. Full variable domain (remainder filled in from reference TRBV5-8 and TRBJ2-7): EAGVTQSPTHLIKTRGQQATLRCSPISGHTSVYWYQQALGLGLQFLLWYDEGEERNRGNFPPRFSGRQFPNYSSELNVNALELEDSALYLCASSLDGTYAYEQYFGPGTRLTVT.

The chain couples TRBV29-1 to TRBJ2-1; 12 nucleotides line up with TRBD2. The CDR3 covers 16 residues. The trim removed 3 bases at V and 4 bases at J, leaving 7 bases unmatched. Germline V CDR1 and CDR2: SQVTM, ANQGSEA. CDR3 region: CSVDILAGGSYNEQFF. The CDR3 nucleotides are TGCAGCGTTGACATACTAGCGGGGGGTTCTTACAATGAGCAGTTCTTC.

The chain employs TRBV4-1 and TRBJ2-1, with 9 bases matching TRBD2. This CDR3 comprises 17 residues. Unmatched junction bases numbered 4, after V lost 0 bases and J lost 1 base. Germline CDR1 MGHRA, CDR2 YSYEKL. Here the CDR3 DNA reads TGCGCCAGCAGCCAAGATTGGGCGGGGGGGTCCTACAATGAGCAGTTCTTC. It yields the protein CASSQDWAGGSYNEQFF.

V usage is TRBV30 and J usage is TRBJ2-4; the D is unclear. The CDR3 is 11 residues long. From germline, CDR1 is GTSNPN and CDR2 SVGIG (reference sequence). The V and J ends lost 5 bases and 4 bases respectively, with 6 bases between them. The CDR3 loop is CAWGLKNIQYF. The CDR3 region has the DNA TGTGCCTGGGGGCTAAAAAACATTCAGTACTTC.

V is TRBV7-2 and J is TRBJ1-2; D perhaps matches TRBD1 (6 bases). The V end lost 6 bases, the J end lost 4 bases, and 12 bases lay between the germline ends. The CDR3 loop spans 13 amino acids. Germline CDR1 reads SGHTA; CDR2 reads FQGNSA. CDR3 in amino acids: CASRTQGTYGYTF. CDR3 DNA: TGTGCCAGCAGGACTCAGGGGACCTATGGCTACACCTTC.

This clone was found a few times. The chain uses TRBV6-6 and TRBJ1-3, with D uncertain. CDR3 length equals 14 residues. V was shortened by 2 bases and J by 0 bases, with 5 bases between the two germline ends. Germline CDR1 MNHNY, CDR2 SVGAGI (reference sequence). The chain's CDR3 is CASSYGDSGNTIYF. CDR3 in DNA: TGTGCCAGCAGTTACGGAGACTCTGGAAACACCATATATTTT.

The J gene is TRBJ1-4, the V gene TRBV28; 7 nucleotides agree with TRBD1. CDR3 length equals 16 residues. Per germline, CDR1 MDHEN and CDR2 SYDVKM. With 5 bases clipped from V and 0 bases from J, the junction kept 6 bases outside the gene matches. The CDR3 loop is CASSDPGTATNEKLFF. As DNA, the CDR3 is TGTGCCAGCAGTGACCCGGGGACAGCAACTAATGAAAAACTGTTTTTT.

The rearrangement uses TRBV7-6 and TRBJ2-2; TRBD2 aligns across 8 bases. V lost 2 bases and J lost 6; bases outside the gene matches: 2. This CDR3 has 14 residues. Germline CDR1 SGHVS, CDR2 FNYEAQ. CDR3 in amino acids: CASSLTGGPGELFF. The CDR3 DNA reads as TGTGCCAGCAGCTTAACGGGGGGGCCCGGGGAGCTGTTTTTT.